This TCR beta chain was profiled in a study of CD8 T cells in Susac syndrome. Study-wide results and limits: In Susac syndrome, CD8+ expansion was highest in TEMRA and active disease.

TEMRA cells were FACS-enriched, unlike CD8+ and CD4+ T cells, which were negatively isolated. The RNA, about 0.5 to 1 ug, was put through reverse transcription using random hexamers. The immunoSEQ assay covered 54 Vbeta and 13 Jbeta segments for CDR3. TCRdb reanalysed the immunoSEQ multiplex PCR reads using MiXCR and keeps one entry per CDR3 protein. Among about 190,000 distinct CDR3 sequences listed, about 95% were seen once. As for this clonotype: What it binds is unknown.

Germline V lookup: CDR1 MNHEY, CDR2 SVGEGT. The CDR3 sequence is 11 residues long. Between the trimmed V and J ends, which lost 2 bases and 7 bases, there was a span of 6 bases. The chain couples TRBV6-2 or TRBV6-3 to TRBJ2-7, with D uncertain. The clonotype was recovered from a human donor with Susac syndrome. Sample: CD8+ T cells from PBMCs. The CDR3 bases are TGTGCCAGCAGTTACGCTGAGGAGCAGTACTTC. Amino acids: CASSYAEEQYF.